These 29 T cell receptor beta chains originate from one sample sequenced in a study of identifying expanded T cells in peripheral blood. The protocol was immunoSEQ multiplex PCR, while the TCRdb copy is restricted to in-frame clones and leaves out a portion. Among approximately 140,000 clones listed, roughly 90% were seen once. Sequenced: blood. Every receptor here comes from a person aged 18 to 75 in good health.

This rearrangement joins TRBV29-1 to TRBJ1-2; D is undetermined. CDR3 length equals 12 residues. The V gene lost 4 bases and the J gene lost 2 bases, with 8 bases spanning the gap. The germline V gene encodes CDR1 SQVTM and CDR2 ANQGSEA. The CDR3 here is CSVGRENYGYTF. CDR3 DNA sequence: TGCAGCGTTGGGCGAGAGAACTATGGCTACACCTTC.

This chain joins TRBV7-2 and TRBJ2-5; 7 bases line up with TRBD1. The germline gives CDR1 SGHTA, CDR2 FQGNSA. The V segment lost 3 bases and the J segment 0 bases; nucleotides outside the gene matches: 1. The CDR3 has 14 amino acids. CDR3 DNA sequence: TGTGCCAGCAGCTTGGGACAGAACCAAGAGACCCAGTACTTC. It codes for CASSLGQNQETQYF.

This rearrangement joins TRBV2 to TRBJ2-7; TRBD1 is a possible D gene (6 bases). The CDR3 consists of 13 residues. Per the germline V gene, CDR1 is SNHLY and CDR2 is FYNNEI. Trimming removed 8 bases at V and 4 bases at J, with 15 bases between. The chain's CDR3 is CASLRARGYEQYF. CDR3 nucleotides: TGTGCCAGCCTACGGGCCAGGGGTTACGAGCAGTACTTC.

This chain uses TRBV2 with TRBJ1-3; 9 bases agree with TRBD1. CDR3 length: 13 residues. The J segment lost 8 bases and the V segment lost 7 bases, leaving 6 bases of the junction unmatched. CDR1 is SNHLY and CDR2 is FYNNEI in the germline V gene. This CDR3 reads CASTTGGKDTIYF. The CDR3 DNA reads TGTGCCAGCACTACAGGGGGCAAGGACACCATATATTTT.

The V and J genes are TRBV7-8 and TRBJ1-5, with D hard to call. Trimming left V 6 bases short and J 4 bases short, with 13 bases between. The germline gives CDR1 SGHVS, CDR2 FQNEAQ. There are 14 residues in the CDR3. The CDR3 DNA sequence: TGTGCCAGCAGACTAGGTGCGACGAATCAGCCCCAGCATTTT. Residues: CASRLGATNQPQHF.

The V and J genes are TRBV27 and TRBJ1-5; D gene unclear. CDR1 is MNHEY and CDR2 is SMNVEV in the germline V gene (reference sequence). The V and J ends lost 5 bases and 5 bases respectively, with 7 bases between them. The CDR3 is 12 amino acids. CDR3 amino acids: CASSRLHQPQHF. The CDR3 nucleotides are TGTGCCAGCAGTCGACTTCATCAGCCCCAGCATTTT.

This clone has just a few counts. The chain links TRBV5-1 to TRBJ1-1; D is unclear. V lost 2 bases and J 2 bases, leaving 7 bases between the germline ends. The CDR3 has 13 residues. Germline V gene lookup returns CDR1 SGHRS and CDR2 YFSETQ. The CDR3 region is CASSFPPNTEAFF. The CDR3 DNA reads as TGCGCCAGCAGCTTCCCACCAAACACTGAAGCTTTCTTT.

This rearrangement joins TRBV6-4 to TRBJ2-1; 12 nucleotides agree with TRBD1. Per the germline V gene, CDR1 is MRHNA and CDR2 is SNTAGT. After removal of 6 bases from V and 7 bases from J, the junction contained 4 bases not matched to a gene. This CDR3 is built from 14 residues. CDR3 coding DNA: TGTGCCAGCAGCTCGGGACAGGGGGCGAATGAGCAGTTCTTC. Encoded protein: CASSSGQGANEQFF.

The genes are TRBV30 and TRBJ2-2, with 7 bases lining up with TRBD1. V lost 7 bases, J lost 2 bases, and 10 bases stayed unmatched. The V gene's germline CDR1 is GTSNPN and CDR2 SVGIG (reference sequence). The CDR3 sequence is 15 residues long. The CDR3 spells CASRTGAANTGELFF. In nucleotides, the CDR3 is TGTGCCTCGAGGACAGGAGCTGCCAACACCGGGGAGCTGTTTTTT. Filled out from reference TRBV30 and TRBJ2-2, the complete variable domain reads SQTIHQWPATLVQPVGSPLSLECTVEGTSNPNLYWYRQAAGRGLQLLFYSVGIGQISSEVPQNLSASRPQDRQFILSSKKLLLSDSGFYLCASRTGAANTGELFFGEGSRLTVL.

The chain employs TRBV7-9 and TRBJ2-1, with D unresolved. The CDR3 totals 13 residues. V shed 2 bases and J shed 7 bases, with 9 bases lying between them. In germline, CDR1 is SEHNR, CDR2 FQNEAQ (reference sequence). CDR3 loop: CASSLLGVNEQFF. CDR3 nucleotides: TGTGCCAGCAGCTTACTCGGAGTGAATGAGCAGTTCTTC.

V and J are TRBV7-9 and TRBJ2-2, with 10 bases lining up with TRBD2. This CDR3 is 17 amino acids long. Trimming removed 5 bases from V and 5 bases from J; junction bases left unmatched: 11. Per the germline V gene, CDR1 is SEHNR and CDR2 is FQNEAQ (reference sequence). The chain's CDR3 is CASSQPGLASRTGELFF. DNA of the CDR3: TGTGCCAGCAGCCAACCGGGACTAGCGAGTAGAACCGGGGAGCTGTTTTTT.

This clone was observed a single time. The chain links TRBV2 to TRBJ1-1; D remains ambiguous. Germline V gene lookup returns CDR1 SNHLY and CDR2 FYNNEI. This CDR3 is built from 15 residues. The V and J ends lost 4 bases and 3 bases respectively, with 15 bases between them. Written as DNA, the CDR3 is TGTGCCAGCAGTGGAGAAGGTCGTCCGTACACTGAAGCTTTCTTT. Translating gives CASSGEGRPYTEAFF. Combining the CDR3 with reference TRBV2 and TRBJ1-1 gives the whole variable domain EPEVTQTPSHQVTQMGQEVILRCVPISNHLYFYWYRQILGQKVEFLVSFYNNEISEKSEIFDDQFSVERPDGSNFTLKIRSTKLEDSAMYFCASSGEGRPYTEAFFGQGTRLTVV.

This clone occurred once. This chain connects TRBV14 to TRBJ1-1, with D uncertain. There are 15 residues in the CDR3. Germline V CDR1 and CDR2: SGHDN, FVKESK. The V end lost 0 bases, the J end lost 3 bases, and 11 bases lay between the germline ends. The CDR3 DNA sequence: TGTGCCAGCAGCCAAGAAGAGTGGCGGTACACTGAAGCTTTCTTT. Translated: CASSQEEWRYTEAFF.

J is TRBJ2-1 and V is TRBV27; TRBD2 aligns across 8 bases. The CDR3 sequence is 17 residues long. The J segment lost 3 bases and the V segment lost 2 bases, leaving 9 bases of the junction unmatched. Germline CDR1 and CDR2: MNHEY and SMNVEV (reference sequence). The chain's CDR3 is CASSLVMGGGNYNEQFF. The CDR3 DNA reads TGTGCCAGCAGTTTAGTAATGGGCGGGGGGAACTACAATGAGCAGTTCTTC.

In regard to this clone: Relative to the germline gene, one junction end is altered; a read error may explain this. V and J are TRBV11-3 and TRBJ2-5; D is tentatively TRBD1 or TRBD2 (5 bases each). Germline CDR1 SGHNT, CDR2 YENEEA. The CDR3 has 13 residues. Here the CDR3 reads CASSLGDQETQYF. The CDR3 bases are TGTGCAAGCAGCTTAGGGGACCAGGAGACCCAGTACTTC.

The chain is built from TRBV6-5 and TRBJ1-1; no definite D call. The CDR3 is 15 amino acids. With 0 bases removed from V and 4 bases from J, the gap between germline ends came to 12 bases. CDR1 and CDR2 (germline): MNHEY, SVGAGI. This CDR3 reads CASSYSRQVFTEAFF. CDR3 sequence (DNA): TGTGCCAGCAGTTACTCGCGTCAGGTATTCACTGAAGCTTTCTTT.

The chain uses TRBV5-1 and TRBJ1-1; no clear D. V was trimmed by 0 bases and J by 2 bases, leaving 8 bases between them. The CDR3 runs 14 residues. Germline V gives CDR1 SGHRS, CDR2 YFSETQ. The CDR3 DNA is TGCGCCAGCAGCTTGGGGACTTTTAACACTGAAGCTTTCTTT. This gives the protein CASSLGTFNTEAFF.

V and J are TRBV10-2 and TRBJ1-1; 7 bases agree with TRBD1. The CDR3 is 12 amino acids. The germline gives CDR1 WSHSY, CDR2 SAAADI. V lost 4 bases to trimming and J lost 4 bases; unmatched junction nucleotides: 0. CDR3 DNA: TGCGCCAGCAGTGCAGGGGGCACTGAAGCTTTCTTT. This codes for CASSAGGTEAFF.

CDR3 sequence (DNA): TGTGCCAGCAGCTTAGGCGTGGGGCCGGTAAACACCATATATTTT. Encoded protein: CASSLGVGPVNTIYF. The V gene is TRBV7-6, the J gene TRBJ1-3; perhaps TRBD1 as D (5 bases). This CDR3 contains 15 residues. Germline assignment: CDR1 SGHVS and CDR2 FNYEAQ. V gave up 1 base and J gave up 6 bases, with 13 bases separating them.

The chain uses TRBV5-1 and TRBJ2-2; 12 nucleotides match TRBD1. Per germline, CDR1 SGHRS and CDR2 YFSETQ. Germline trimming cut 3 bases from V and 7 bases from J; bases unmatched to any gene: 10. The CDR3 loop spans 17 amino acids. For the CDR3, the DNA is TGCGCCAGCAGCTCCCCCGGGACAGGGGGCTTTGGCGGGGAGCTGTTTTTT. It translates to CASSSPGTGGFGGELFF.

The V call is TRBV27, the J call TRBJ2-7, with D possibly matching TRBD2 (5 bases). The CDR3 extends over 14 amino acids. Looked up from germline, CDR1 is MNHEY and CDR2 is SMNVEV (reference sequence). V was pared by 2 bases and J by 4 bases, with 12 bases between. The CDR3 here is CASSLRGMDYEQYF. CDR3 bases: TGTGCCAGCAGTTTACGAGGGATGGATTACGAGCAGTACTTC.

V usage is TRBV28 and J usage is TRBJ1-1; TRBD1 might be the D (5 bases). Trimming removed 3 bases from V and 7 bases from J, with 15 bases in between. This CDR3 has 14 residues. Germline lookup yields CDR1 MDHEN and CDR2 SYDVKM. DNA of the CDR3: TGTGCCAGCAGTTTTTTGGGGGAAGAAGGTGAAGCTTTCTTT. This encodes CASSFLGEEGEAFF.

As for this clone: The same CDR3 can be traced to other DNA sequences in this sample. The chain joins TRBV11-3 to TRBJ1-1; D uncertain. The CDR3 is 13 amino acids. CDR1 is SGHNT, CDR2 YENEEA, per germline. Trimming cost V 1 base and J 0 bases, with 3 bases left between them. The CDR3 here is CASSLGMNTEAFF. The CDR3 DNA follows: TGTGCCAGCAGCTTAGGTATGAACACTGAAGCTTTCTTT.

V gene TRBV9 combines with J gene TRBJ2-1; TRBD1 agrees at 8 bases. Unmatched junction bases numbered 6, after V lost 2 bases and J lost 5 bases. Germline V gene data show CDR1 as SGDLS and CDR2 as YYNGEE. This CDR3 contains 15 residues. DNA of the CDR3: TGTGCCAGCAGCGTGGACAGGGCGTTGAACAATGAGCAGTTCTTC. This encodes CASSVDRALNNEQFF.

J is TRBJ1-2 and V is TRBV7-2; 7 positions match TRBD1. The CDR3 totals 14 residues. V was pared by 4 bases and J by 8 bases, with 10 bases of the junction left unmatched. Germline V gene sequence: CDR1 SGHTA, CDR2 FQGNSA. The CDR3 region is CASSSWQTGEGYTF. CDR3 in DNA: TGTGCCAGCAGCTCCTGGCAAACAGGGGAAGGCTACACCTTC.

This clone was observed once. The CDR3 bases are TGTGCCAGCAGCTTAGGGGGGATCCCCTCCTACGAGCAGTACTTC. Its translation is CASSLGGIPSYEQYF. The chain uses TRBV7-2 and TRBJ2-7, with D possibly called TRBD1 or TRBD2 (5 bases each). The CDR3 is 15 residues long. V was pared by 1 base and J by 0 bases, with 10 bases between. Germline CDR1 SGHTA, CDR2 FQGNSA.

This chain connects TRBV5-1 to TRBJ1-1; perhaps TRBD1 as D (5 bases). This CDR3 contains 14 residues. Germline-derived CDR1 and CDR2 are SGHRS and YFSETQ. Trimming left V 2 bases short and J 3 bases short, with 11 bases between. CDR3 sequence (DNA): TGCGCCAGCAGCTTTAATCTCAGGGACACTGAAGCTTTCTTT. This encodes CASSFNLRDTEAFF.

The rearrangement joins TRBV27 to TRBJ2-1, with TRBD1 matching over 11 bases. The germline gives CDR1 MNHEY, CDR2 SMNVEV (reference sequence). The CDR3 contains 19 residues. After removal of 4 bases from V and 3 bases from J, the junction contained 14 bases not matched to a gene. CDR3 in amino acids: CASSSVGQGVSDLYNEQFF. Written as DNA, the CDR3 is TGTGCCAGCAGTTCCGTGGGACAGGGGGTCAGCGACCTCTACAATGAGCAGTTCTTC.

The chain employs TRBV5-1 and TRBJ1-4, with D possibly TRBD1 on 6 matching bases. The CDR3 runs 14 residues. With 4 bases removed from V and 4 bases from J, the gap between germline ends came to 11 bases. The germline gives CDR1 SGHRS, CDR2 YFSETQ. The chain's CDR3 is CASSHGQINEKLFF. The CDR3 bases are TGCGCCAGCAGCCACGGACAGATTAATGAAAAACTGTTTTTT.